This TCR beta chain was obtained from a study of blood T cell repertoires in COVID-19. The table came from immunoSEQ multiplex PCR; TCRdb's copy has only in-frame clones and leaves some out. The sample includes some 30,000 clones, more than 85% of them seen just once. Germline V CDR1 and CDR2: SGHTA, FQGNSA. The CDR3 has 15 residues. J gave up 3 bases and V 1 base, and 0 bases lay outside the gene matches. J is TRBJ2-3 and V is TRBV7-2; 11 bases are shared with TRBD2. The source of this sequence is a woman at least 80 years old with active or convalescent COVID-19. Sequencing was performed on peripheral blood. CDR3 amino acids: CASSLVAGGTDTQYF. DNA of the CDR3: TGTGCCAGCAGCTTAGTAGCGGGGGGGACAGATACGCAGTATTTT.